This TCR beta chain is drawn from a study of CD8 T cells in Susac syndrome. CDR3 length equals 13 residues. Trimming removed 7 bases from V and 2 bases from J, with 12 bases in between. Germline V gives CDR1 LGHDT, CDR2 YNNKEL (reference sequence). The patients who served as multiple sclerosis controls were treatment-naive and had stable or active relapsing-remitting disease that fulfilled the revised McDonald criteria. After extraction with the RNeasy kit, roughly 0.45 to 1 ug of the RNA was reverse transcribed using random hexamers. A multiplex approach, immunoSEQ multiplex PCR, amplified TCR beta CDR3 across 54 Vbeta and 13 Jbeta. From the immunoSEQ multiplex PCR reads, TCRdb called clonotypes with MiXCR, one entry per CDR3 protein. The sample consists of 150,000 to 200,000 distinct CDR3 sequences, around 94% of them appearing once.

The clonotype comes from a human donor with multiple sclerosis. Sample: CD4+ T cells from PBMCs. The rearrangement links TRBV3-1 to TRBJ2-7, with a possible D match to TRBD2 (6 bases). CDR3 nucleotides: TGTGCCAGCAAGGCTAGCGAGACCTACGAGCAGTACTTC. Residues: CASKASETYEQYF.